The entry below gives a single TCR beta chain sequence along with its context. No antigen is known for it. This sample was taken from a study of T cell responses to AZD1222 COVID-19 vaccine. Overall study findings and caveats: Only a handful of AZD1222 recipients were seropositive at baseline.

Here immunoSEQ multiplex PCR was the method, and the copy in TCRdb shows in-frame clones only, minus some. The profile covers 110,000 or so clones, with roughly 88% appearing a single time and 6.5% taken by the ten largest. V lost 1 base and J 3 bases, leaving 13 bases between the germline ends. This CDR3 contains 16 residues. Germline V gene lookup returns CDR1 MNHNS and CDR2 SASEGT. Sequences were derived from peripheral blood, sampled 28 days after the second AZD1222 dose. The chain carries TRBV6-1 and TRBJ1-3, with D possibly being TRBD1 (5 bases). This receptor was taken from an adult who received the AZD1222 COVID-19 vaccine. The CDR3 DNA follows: TGTGCCAGCAGTGAAGAGGGCAGGGCTCGTGGAAACACCATATATTTT. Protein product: CASSEEGRARGNTIYF.